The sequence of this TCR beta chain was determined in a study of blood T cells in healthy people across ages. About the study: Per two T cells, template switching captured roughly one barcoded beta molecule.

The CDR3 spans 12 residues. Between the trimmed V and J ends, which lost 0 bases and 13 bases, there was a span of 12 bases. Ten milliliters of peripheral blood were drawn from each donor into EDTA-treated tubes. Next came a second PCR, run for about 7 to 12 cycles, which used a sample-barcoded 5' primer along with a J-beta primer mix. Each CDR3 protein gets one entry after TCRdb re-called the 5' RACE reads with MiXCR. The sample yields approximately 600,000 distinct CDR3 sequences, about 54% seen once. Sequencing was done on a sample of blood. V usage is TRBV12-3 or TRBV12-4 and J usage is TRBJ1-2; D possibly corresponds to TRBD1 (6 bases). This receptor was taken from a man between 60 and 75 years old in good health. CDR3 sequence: CASSLAGAGFTF. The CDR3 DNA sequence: TGTGCCAGCAGTTTAGCGGGGGCAGGGTTCACCTTC.